This T cell receptor (beta chain) is drawn from a study of T-cell reconstitution after alpha-beta-depleted transplantation in children. Study outcomes and limitations: In patients about two months after transplant, alpha-beta T cells reportedly arose from several hundred expanded graft clones. Diversity of TCRbeta at day 60 was high in some patients, arising from surviving recipient T cells and thymic progenitors.

CDR3 length equals 15 residues. Germline trimming cut 0 bases from V and 0 bases from J; bases unmatched to any gene: 1. The germline gives CDR1 LNHNV, CDR2 YYDKDF (reference sequence). On this clonotype: The antigen is unknown.

A TCRbeta library incorporating unique molecular identifiers was prepared. TCRdb fed the PCR reads into MiXCR, producing one record per CDR3 protein. The repertoire holds about 580,000 distinct CDR3 sequences, with approximately 22% as singletons. This chain links TRBV15 with TRBJ2-5, with 7 positions matching TRBD2. The sample in question was PBMCs, mostly from graft donor cells, obtained 360 days after TCRalphabeta/CD19-depleted stem cell transplant. The receptor was derived from a boy under three years old who had a stem cell transplant for acute myeloid leukemia, so the T cells may come from the graft donor. The CDR3 nucleotides read TGTGCCACCAGCAGAGAGGGGGGGAACCAAGAGACCCAGTACTTC. Its translation is CATSREGGNQETQYF. The variable domain in full, completed from reference TRBV15 and TRBJ2-5, reads DAMVIQNPRYQVTQFGKPVTLSCSQTLNHNVMYWYQQKSSQAPKLLFHYYDKDFNNEADTPDNFQSRRPNTSFCFLDIRSPGLGDTAMYLCATSREGGNQETQYFGPGTRLLVL.